This TCR beta chain was sequenced for a study of Ad26.COV2.S vaccination and SARS-CoV-2 variants. Study-wide context: Trial arm assignment for the donor was COV1001 Ad26.COV2.S. Points from the study as a whole: Vaccinees and placebo recipients showed similar non-spike TCR breadth.

Remarks on this clone: Its antigen is still unknown.

Using immunoSEQ multiplex PCR, the repertoire was profiled, and TCRdb retains in-frame clones only, with some absent. The sample contains around 300,000 clones, 85% to 90% of which appear only once. Treatment noted: approximately 18 received Ad26.COV2.S at low or high dose, single or two shots; several received placebo; per-sample allocation not given. Day 63 following the first vaccine or placebo injection was when the samples were taken. An adult of 18-55 years in Boston served as donor. The study used a vaccine consisting of an Ad26 vector that expressed Wuhan-strain SARS-CoV-2 spike. Germline V gives CDR1 PRHDT, CDR2 FYEKMQ (reference sequence). Trimming removed 4 bases from V and 0 bases from J, with 14 bases in between. The CDR3 runs to 16 residues.

Sample: peripheral blood, taken in a trial of Ad26.COV2.S vaccine versus placebo. J is TRBJ2-3 and V is TRBV13, with a tentative D call TRBD1 (5 bases). The TCR comes from a person between 18 and 65 years old who received the Ad26.COV2.S COVID-19 vaccine or a placebo. The CDR3 bases are TGTGCCAGCAGCTACAAACGGACATCTAGCACAGATACGCAGTATTTT. It specifies CASSYKRTSSTDTQYF.